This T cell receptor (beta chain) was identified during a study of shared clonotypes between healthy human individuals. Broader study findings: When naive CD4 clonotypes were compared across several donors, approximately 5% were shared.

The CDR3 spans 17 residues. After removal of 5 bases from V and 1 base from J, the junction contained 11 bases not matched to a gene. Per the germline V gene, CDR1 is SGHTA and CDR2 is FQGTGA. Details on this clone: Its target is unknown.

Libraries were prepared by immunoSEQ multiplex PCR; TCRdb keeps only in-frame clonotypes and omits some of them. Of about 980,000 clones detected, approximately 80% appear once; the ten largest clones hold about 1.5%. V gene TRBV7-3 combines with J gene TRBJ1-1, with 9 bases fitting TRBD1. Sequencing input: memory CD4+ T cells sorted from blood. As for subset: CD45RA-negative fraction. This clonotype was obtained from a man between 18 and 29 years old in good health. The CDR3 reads CASSPSGTGRRNTEAFF. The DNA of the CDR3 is TGTGCCAGCAGCCCCTCCGGGACAGGGCGTAGGAACACTGAAGCTTTCTTT.